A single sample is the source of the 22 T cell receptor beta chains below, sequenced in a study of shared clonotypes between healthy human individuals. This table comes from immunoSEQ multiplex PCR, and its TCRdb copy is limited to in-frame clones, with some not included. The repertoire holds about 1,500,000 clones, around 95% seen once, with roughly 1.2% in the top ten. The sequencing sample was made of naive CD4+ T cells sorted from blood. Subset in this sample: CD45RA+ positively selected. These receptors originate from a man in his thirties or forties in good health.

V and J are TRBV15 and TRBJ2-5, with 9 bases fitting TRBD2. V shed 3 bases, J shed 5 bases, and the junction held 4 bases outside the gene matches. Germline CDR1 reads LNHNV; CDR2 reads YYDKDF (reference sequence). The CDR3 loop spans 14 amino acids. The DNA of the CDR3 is TGTGCCACCAGCAGTTCAGCGGGAGGTGAGACCCAGTACTTC. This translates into CATSSSAGGETQYF.

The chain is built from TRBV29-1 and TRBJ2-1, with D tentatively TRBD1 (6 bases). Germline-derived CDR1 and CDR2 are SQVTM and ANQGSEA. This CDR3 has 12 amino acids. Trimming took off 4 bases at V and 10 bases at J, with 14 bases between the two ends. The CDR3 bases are TGCAGCGTTGTACAGGGATATGAAGAGCAGTTCTTC. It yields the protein CSVVQGYEEQFF.

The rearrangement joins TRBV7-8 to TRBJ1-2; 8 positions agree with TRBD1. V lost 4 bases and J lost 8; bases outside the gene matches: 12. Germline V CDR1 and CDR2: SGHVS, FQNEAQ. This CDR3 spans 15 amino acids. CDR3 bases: TGTGCCAGCAGCTCCAGCGTGACAGGGGCGGGGGGCTACACCTTC. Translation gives CASSSSVTGAGGYTF.

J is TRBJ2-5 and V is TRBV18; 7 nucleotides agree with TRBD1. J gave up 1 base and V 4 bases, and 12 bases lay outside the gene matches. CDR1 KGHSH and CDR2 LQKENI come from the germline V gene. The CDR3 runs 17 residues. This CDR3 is CASSRLPGTEGQETQYF. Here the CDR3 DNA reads TGTGCCAGCTCACGATTGCCCGGGACAGAGGGCCAAGAGACCCAGTACTTC.

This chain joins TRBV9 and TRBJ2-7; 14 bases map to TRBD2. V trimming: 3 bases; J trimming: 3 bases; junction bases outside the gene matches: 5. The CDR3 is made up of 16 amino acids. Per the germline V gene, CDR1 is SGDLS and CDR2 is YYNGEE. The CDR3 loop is CASSAGLAGEVYEQYF. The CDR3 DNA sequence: TGTGCCAGCAGCGCGGGACTAGCGGGAGAAGTCTACGAGCAGTACTTC. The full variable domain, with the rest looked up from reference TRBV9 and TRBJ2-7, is DSGVTQTPKHLITATGQRVTLRCSPRSGDLSVYWYQQSLDQGLQFLIQYYNGEERAKGNILERFSAQQFPDLHSELNLSSLELGDSALYFCASSAGLAGEVYEQYFGPGTRLTVT.

CDR3 sequence reads: CASSDPTRGYGYTF. CDR3 bases: TGTGCCAGTAGTGACCCGACGAGGGGATATGGCTACACCTTC. The chain carries TRBV19 and TRBJ1-2, with D tentatively TRBD1 (5 bases). CDR3 size: 14 residues. V lost 5 bases and J 5 bases, leaving 15 bases between the germline ends. Looked up from germline, CDR1 is LNHDA and CDR2 is SQIVND (reference sequence).

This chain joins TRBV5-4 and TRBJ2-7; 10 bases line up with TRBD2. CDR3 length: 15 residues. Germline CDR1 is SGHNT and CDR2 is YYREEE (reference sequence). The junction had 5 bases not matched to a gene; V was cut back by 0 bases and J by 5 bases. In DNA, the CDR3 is TGTGCCAGCAGCTTGGTGGCTAGCGGGAGCGACGAGCAGTACTTC. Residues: CASSLVASGSDEQYF.

The CDR3 DNA reads TGTGCCAGCAGCTCGCCCGGGCCTTACAACACAGATACGCAGTATTTT. Protein product: CASSSPGPYNTDTQYF. The gene calls are TRBV11-2 and TRBJ2-3; D not resolved. V was clipped by 4 bases and J by 2 bases, with 16 bases between them. This CDR3 contains 16 residues. The germline V gene encodes CDR1 SGHAT and CDR2 FQNNGV.

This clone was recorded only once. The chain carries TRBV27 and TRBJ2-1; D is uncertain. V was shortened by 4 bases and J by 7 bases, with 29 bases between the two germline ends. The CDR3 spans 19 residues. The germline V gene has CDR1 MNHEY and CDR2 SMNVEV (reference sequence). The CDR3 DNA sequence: TGTGCCAGCAGTTCGATCCCTCTAGTTATTGCGCCCCGAAATAATGAGCAGTTCTTC. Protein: CASSSIPLVIAPRNNEQFF.

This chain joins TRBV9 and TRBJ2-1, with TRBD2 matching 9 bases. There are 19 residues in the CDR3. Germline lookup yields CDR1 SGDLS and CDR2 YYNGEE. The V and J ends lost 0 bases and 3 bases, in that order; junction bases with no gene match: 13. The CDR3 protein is CASSVAISGRVPLYNEQFF. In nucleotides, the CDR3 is TGTGCCAGCAGCGTAGCTATTAGCGGGAGAGTCCCCCTCTACAATGAGCAGTTCTTC.

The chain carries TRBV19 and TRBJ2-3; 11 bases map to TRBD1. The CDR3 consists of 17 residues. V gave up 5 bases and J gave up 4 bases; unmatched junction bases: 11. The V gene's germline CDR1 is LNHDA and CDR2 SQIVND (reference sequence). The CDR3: CASSDTGTGGMPDTQYF. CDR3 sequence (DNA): TGTGCCAGTAGTGACACCGGGACAGGGGGTATGCCAGATACGCAGTATTTT.

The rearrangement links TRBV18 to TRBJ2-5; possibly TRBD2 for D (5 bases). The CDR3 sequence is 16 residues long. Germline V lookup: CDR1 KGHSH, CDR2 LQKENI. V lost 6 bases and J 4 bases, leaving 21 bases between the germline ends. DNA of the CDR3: TGTGCCAGCTCGTCAGTTTTACCGGGGTTTGCAGAGACCCAGTACTTC. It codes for CASSSVLPGFAETQYF.

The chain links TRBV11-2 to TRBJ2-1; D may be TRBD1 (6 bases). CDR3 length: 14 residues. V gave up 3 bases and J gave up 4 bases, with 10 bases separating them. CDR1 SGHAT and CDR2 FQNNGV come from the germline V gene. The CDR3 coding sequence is TGTGCCAGCAGCTTTACAGGGTTTTACAATGAGCAGTTCTTC. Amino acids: CASSFTGFYNEQFF.

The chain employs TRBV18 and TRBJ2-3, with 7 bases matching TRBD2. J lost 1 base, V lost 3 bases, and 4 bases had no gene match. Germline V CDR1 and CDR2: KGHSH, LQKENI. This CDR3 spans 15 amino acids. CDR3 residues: CASSPGGSRTDTQYF. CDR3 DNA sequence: TGTGCCAGCTCACCGGGCGGGAGCCGCACAGATACGCAGTATTTT.

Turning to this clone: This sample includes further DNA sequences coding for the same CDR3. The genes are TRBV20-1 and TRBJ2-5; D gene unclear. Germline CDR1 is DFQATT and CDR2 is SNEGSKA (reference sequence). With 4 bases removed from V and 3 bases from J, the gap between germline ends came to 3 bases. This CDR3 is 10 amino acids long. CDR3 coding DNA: TGCAGTGCTAAGAAAGAGACCCAGTACTTC. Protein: CSAKKETQYF.

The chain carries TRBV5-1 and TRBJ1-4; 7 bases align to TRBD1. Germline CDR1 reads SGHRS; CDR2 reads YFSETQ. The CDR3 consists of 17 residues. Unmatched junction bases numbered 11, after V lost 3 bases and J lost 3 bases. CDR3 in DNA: TGCGCCAGCAGCTGGTCCGGGGGAGGGGGCGCTAATGAAAAACTGTTTTTT. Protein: CASSWSGGGGANEKLFF.

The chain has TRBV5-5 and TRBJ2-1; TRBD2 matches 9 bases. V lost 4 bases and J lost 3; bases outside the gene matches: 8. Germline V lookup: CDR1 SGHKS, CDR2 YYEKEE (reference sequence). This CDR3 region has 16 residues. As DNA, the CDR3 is TGTGCCAGCAGCCCGGGGACTAGCAGATTCTACAATGAGCAGTTCTTC. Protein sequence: CASSPGTSRFYNEQFF.

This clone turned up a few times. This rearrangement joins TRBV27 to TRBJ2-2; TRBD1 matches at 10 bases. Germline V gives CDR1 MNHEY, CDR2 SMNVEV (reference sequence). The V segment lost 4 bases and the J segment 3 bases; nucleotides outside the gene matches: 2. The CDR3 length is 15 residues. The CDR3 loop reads CASSWDRGDTGELFF. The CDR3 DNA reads TGTGCCAGCAGTTGGGACAGGGGTGACACCGGGGAGCTGTTTTTT.

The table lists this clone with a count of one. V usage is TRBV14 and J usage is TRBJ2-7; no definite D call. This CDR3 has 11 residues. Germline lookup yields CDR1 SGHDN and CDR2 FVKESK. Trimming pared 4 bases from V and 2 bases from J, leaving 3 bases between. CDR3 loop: CASSPPYEQYF. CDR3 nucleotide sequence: TGTGCCAGCAGCCCACCCTACGAGCAGTACTTC.

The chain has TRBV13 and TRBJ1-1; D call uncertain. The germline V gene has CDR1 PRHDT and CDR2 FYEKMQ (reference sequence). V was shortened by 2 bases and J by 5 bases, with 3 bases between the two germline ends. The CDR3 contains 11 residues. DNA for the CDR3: TGTGCCAGCAGCTTAACGACTGAAGCTTTCTTT. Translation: CASSLTTEAFF. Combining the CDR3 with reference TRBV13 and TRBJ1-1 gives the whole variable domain AAGVIQSPRHLIKEKRETATLKCYPIPRHDTVYWYQQGPGQDPQFLISFYEKMQSDKGSIPDRFSAQQFSDYHSELNMSSLELGDSALYFCASSLTTEAFFGQGTRLTVV.

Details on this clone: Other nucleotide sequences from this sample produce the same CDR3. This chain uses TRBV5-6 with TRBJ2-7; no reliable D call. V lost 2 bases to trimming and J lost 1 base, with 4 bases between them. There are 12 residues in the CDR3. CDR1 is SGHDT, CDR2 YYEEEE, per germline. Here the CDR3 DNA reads TGTGCCAGCAGCTTATCTTCCTACGAGCAGTACTTC. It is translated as CASSLSSYEQYF.

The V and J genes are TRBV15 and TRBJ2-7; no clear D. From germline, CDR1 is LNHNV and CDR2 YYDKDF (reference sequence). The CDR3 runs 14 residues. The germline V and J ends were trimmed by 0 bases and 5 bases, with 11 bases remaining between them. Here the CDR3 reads CATSRDLVPDEQYF. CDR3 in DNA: TGTGCCACCAGCAGAGATCTGGTTCCCGACGAGCAGTACTTC.